This T cell receptor beta chain was profiled in a study of blood T cell repertoires in COVID-19. Overall study: Researchers got acute and convalescent COVID-19 samples from the United States, Italy and Spain. Nucleic acid was either cDNA or gDNA, and it came from T cells, B-cell-depleted T cells, or PBMCs.

Trimming at V came to 4 bases and at J to 7 bases, leaving 9 bases not matched to a gene. The CDR3 is 15 residues long. Per germline, CDR1 SGHVS and CDR2 FNYEAQ. Per the authors' pipeline: Cell counts per sample came from amplifying reference gene primers. Sequencing used immunoSEQ multiplex PCR; TCRdb keeps in-frame clones, though not all of them. The V and J calls and clone size were taken over from that table, and D and trimming were inferred from the DNA. The data contain 120,000 or so clones, 80% to 90% of them seen just once; the ten biggest clones take up roughly 30%. The V and J genes are TRBV7-6 and TRBJ1-5; 8 bases are a match to TRBD1. Sequenced: peripheral blood. The clonotype originates from a woman in her 70s with acute or convalescent COVID-19. For the CDR3, the DNA is TGTGCCAGCAGCTCCGCGACAGGGGTAGAACAGCCCCAGCATTTT. Translating it yields CASSSATGVEQPQHF.